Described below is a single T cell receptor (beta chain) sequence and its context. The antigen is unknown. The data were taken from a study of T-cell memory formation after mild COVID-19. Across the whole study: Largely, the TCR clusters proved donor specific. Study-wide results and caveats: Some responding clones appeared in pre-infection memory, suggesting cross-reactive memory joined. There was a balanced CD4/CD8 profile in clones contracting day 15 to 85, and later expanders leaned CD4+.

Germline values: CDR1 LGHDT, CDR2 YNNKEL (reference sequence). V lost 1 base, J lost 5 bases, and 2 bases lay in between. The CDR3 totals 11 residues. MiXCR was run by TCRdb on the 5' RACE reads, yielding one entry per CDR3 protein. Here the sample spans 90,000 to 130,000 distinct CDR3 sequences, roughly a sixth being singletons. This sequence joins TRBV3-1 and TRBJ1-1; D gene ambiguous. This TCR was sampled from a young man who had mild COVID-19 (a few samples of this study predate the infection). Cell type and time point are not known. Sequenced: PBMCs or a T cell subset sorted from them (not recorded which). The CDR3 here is CASSQGTEAFF. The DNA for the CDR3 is TGTGCCAGCAGCCAAGGAACTGAAGCTTTCTTT.